This is a list of T cell receptor beta chains from one sample in a study of blood T cells in healthy people across ages. TCRdb itself ran the 5' RACE reads through MiXCR, one entry per CDR3 protein. The profile covers approximately 490,000 distinct CDR3 sequences, with about 24% appearing a single time and less than 9% taken by the ten largest. A further study also used this sample, focusing on T cells of mothers and their children.

Sequencing used blood. These receptors originate from a boy aged 5-17 years in good health. The CDR3 runs from the conserved cysteine through the conserved F or W. Each record gives: V gene, D gene, clone size, J gene, CDR3 DNA, CDR3 protein. The D gene is left open where the match is weak. Not every row has a clone size; where given, it reads once, few, many or a size class.

TRBV29-1	-	few	TRBJ2-1	TGCAGCGGTGGGCGGAGTAGCTCCTACAATGAGCAGTTCTTC	CSGGRSSSYNEQFF
TRBV7-2	-	few	TRBJ1-1	TGTGCCAGCAGATTAGACCCACCTGAAGCTTTCTTT	CASRLDPPEAFF
TRBV12-3/TRBV12-4	TRBD2	few	TRBJ2-7	TGTGCCAGCAGTTCCCCGGGACTAGCCCCGTACGAGCAGTACTTC	CASSSPGLAPYEQYF
TRBV7-2	TRBD1	-	TRBJ2-1	TGTGCCAGCTGGCGGACGGGACAGGGAGGTAATGAGCAGTTCTTC	CASWRTGQGGNEQFF
TRBV9	-	few	TRBJ1-5	TGTGCCAGCAGCGTCGGACATGATAGCAATCAGCCCCAGCATTTT	CASSVGHDSNQPQHF
TRBV12-3/TRBV12-4	-	-	TRBJ2-1	TGTGCCAGCAGTTTGACTAGTCCTAATGAGCAGTTCTTC	CASSLTSPNEQFF
TRBV2	-	-	TRBJ1-1	TGTGCCAGCAGTGTGGGGGCAGGGGTTAGCTTT	CASSVGAGVSF
TRBV18	TRBD2	-	TRBJ2-5	TGTGCCAGCTCAGCGTCCCGGGGGGACCAAGAGACCCAGTACTTC	CASSASRGDQETQYF
TRBV10-3	-	few	TRBJ1-1	TGTGCCATCTCCATGAGGGACGAAGCTTTCTTT	CAISMRDEAFF
TRBV6-1	-	-	TRBJ2-3	TGTGCCAGCAGTGAACAGGGCCCAGATACGCAGTATTTT	CASSEQGPDTQYF
TRBV6-1	TRBD1	-	TRBJ1-2	TGTGCCAGCCGACGCGTAACAGGGGCAGGGAAGAACTATGGCTACACCTTC	CASRRVTGAGKNYGYTF
TRBV7-2	TRBD1	few	TRBJ2-7	TGTGCCAGCAGCTTACAGGGGGCGTCTTCCTACGAGCAGTACTTC	CASSLQGASSYEQYF
TRBV12-5	TRBD2	-	TRBJ2-1	TGTGCTAGTGGTTCGGGACTAGGGTACAATGAACAGTTCTTC	CASGSGLGYNEQFF
TRBV4-3	TRBD2	many	TRBJ2-5	TGCGCCAGCAGCCAAGATTCGCCTAGCGGGTCAGAGACCCAGTACTTC	CASSQDSPSGSETQYF
TRBV5-1	-	-	TRBJ1-4	TGCGCCAGCAGCTGGGGTACAGGGTTAGGAGAAAAACTGTTTTTT	CASSWGTGLGEKLFF
TRBV7-7	TRBD1	-	TRBJ2-5	TGTGCTAGCAGCATTCGCGGACAGGGAGAGACCCAGTACTTC	CASSIRGQGETQYF
TRBV15	-	few	TRBJ1-4	TGTGCCACCAGCAGAGATCGGCAGGGAATAGGTGAAAAACTGTTTTTT	CATSRDRQGIGEKLFF
TRBV12-3/TRBV12-4	-	-	TRBJ2-7	TGTGCCAGTTCTGGGAGTCGCTCCTACGAGCAGTACTTC	CASSGSRSYEQYF
TRBV15	-	-	TRBJ1-4	TGTGCCACCAGCGCCCGGAGTGCAACTAATGAAAAACTGTTTTTT	CATSARSATNEKLFF
TRBV9	TRBD1	-	TRBJ1-1	TGTGCCAGCAGCGCCCGACAGGGGGATCCTCTGGGGAACACTGAAGCTTTCTTT	CASSARQGDPLGNTEAFF
TRBV20-1	TRBD1	-	TRBJ1-4	TGCAGTGCTAGAGGGATTACAGGGGGCGGTGAAAAACTGTTTTTT	CSARGITGGGEKLFF
TRBV4-1	-	few	TRBJ2-2	TGCGCCAGCAGCCAACCGCGTTGGAACACCGGGGAGCTGTTTTTT	CASSQPRWNTGELFF